This TCR beta chain was recorded in a study of T cell responses to AZD1222 COVID-19 vaccine. On the study more broadly: Researchers grouped second doses given at about 4 or about 12 weeks into one pool.

TCRdb's table, derived via immunoSEQ multiplex PCR, lists solely in-frame clones and lacks some. The table shows fewer than 120,000 clones, with around 85% occurring only once. The V gene lost 3 bases and the J gene lost 4 bases, with 15 bases spanning the gap. The germline V gene has CDR1 LGHNA and CDR2 YSLEER. The CDR3 length is 15 residues. Study-wide results and caveats: Mapped onto spike, vaccine-associated CD4 TCRs spanned it and were dominant at 160-218 and 743-854. The study sampled repertoires only after the peak T cell response.

In regard to this clone: Its specificity is not known.

Sample: peripheral blood, taken on day 0 of AZD1222 vaccination. This sequence joins TRBV4-3 and TRBJ1-2, with D possibly being TRBD1 (5 bases). The source is an adult in good health. CDR3 nucleotide sequence: TGCGCCAGCAGCCAGGCTTTCGGGACGGCCTATGGCTACACCTTC. It encodes CASSQAFGTAYGYTF.